This TCR beta chain was documented in a study of long-term antiretroviral therapy in people with HIV. At survey level, the immunoSEQ assay was run in its v3.0 version. Data came from immunoSEQ multiplex PCR; TCRdb stores just in-frame clones and leaves some out. Of under 50,000 clones detected, less than 90% appear once; the ten largest clones hold about 4.2%. General study points: Dominance of pre-ART expanded clones persisted, fluctuating and often declining after ART.

The V gene lost 1 base and the J gene lost 5 bases, with 3 bases spanning the gap. The V gene's germline CDR1 is MGHRA and CDR2 YSYEKL. This CDR3 is 12 amino acids long. With respect to this clone: Its specificity is unknown.

The sequence came from a woman younger than 30 with HIV. The chain links TRBV4-1 to TRBJ2-1; D call uncertain. The sequences come from unsorted PBMCs, collected just before starting antiretroviral therapy. CDR3 nucleotides: TGCGCCAGCAGCCAAGTTAACAATGAGCAGTTCTTC. Translation gives CASSQVNNEQFF.